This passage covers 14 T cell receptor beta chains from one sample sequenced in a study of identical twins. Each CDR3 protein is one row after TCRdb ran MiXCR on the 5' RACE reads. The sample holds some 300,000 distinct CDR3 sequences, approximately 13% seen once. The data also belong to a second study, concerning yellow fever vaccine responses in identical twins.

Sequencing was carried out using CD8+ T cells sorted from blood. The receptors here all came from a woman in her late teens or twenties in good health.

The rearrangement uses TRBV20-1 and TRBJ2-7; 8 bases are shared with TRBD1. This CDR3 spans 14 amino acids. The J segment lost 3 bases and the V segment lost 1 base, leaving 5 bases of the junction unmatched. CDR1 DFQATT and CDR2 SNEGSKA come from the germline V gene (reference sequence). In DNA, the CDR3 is TGCAGTGCTAGAGTCCGGGACAGGCTCTACGAGCAGTACTTC. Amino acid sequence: CSARVRDRLYEQYF.

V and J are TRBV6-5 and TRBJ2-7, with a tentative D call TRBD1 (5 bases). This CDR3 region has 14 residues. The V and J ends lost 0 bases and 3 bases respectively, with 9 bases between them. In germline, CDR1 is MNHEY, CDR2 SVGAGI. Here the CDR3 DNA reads TGTGCCAGCAGTTACTCGCAGGGCGACTACGAGCAGTACTTC. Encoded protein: CASSYSQGDYEQYF.

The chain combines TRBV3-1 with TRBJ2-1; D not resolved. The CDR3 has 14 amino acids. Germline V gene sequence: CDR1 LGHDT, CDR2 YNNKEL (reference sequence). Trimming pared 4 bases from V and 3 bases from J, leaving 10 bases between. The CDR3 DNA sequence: TGTGCCAGCAGCCCGAGATATTTCTACAATGAGCAGTTCTTC. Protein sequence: CASSPRYFYNEQFF.

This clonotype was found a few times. This CDR3 is CASREVRFSYEQYV. CDR3 coding DNA: TGTGCCAGCAGGGAGGTTAGATTCTCCTACGAGCAGTACGTC. The chain couples TRBV5-8 to TRBJ2-7; a weak D match, TRBD2 (5 bases). Trimming shortened V by 5 bases and J by 0 bases, and 12 bases separated the two germline ends. The V gene's germline CDR1 is SGHTS and CDR2 YDEGEE. CDR3 length: 14 amino acids.

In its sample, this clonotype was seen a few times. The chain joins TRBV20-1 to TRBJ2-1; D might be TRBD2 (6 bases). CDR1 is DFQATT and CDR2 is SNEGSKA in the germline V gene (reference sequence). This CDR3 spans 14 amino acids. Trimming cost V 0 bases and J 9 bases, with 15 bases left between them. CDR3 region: CSARDSLEGIEQFF. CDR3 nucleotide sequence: TGCAGTGCTAGAGATAGTTTGGAGGGGATTGAGCAGTTCTTC.

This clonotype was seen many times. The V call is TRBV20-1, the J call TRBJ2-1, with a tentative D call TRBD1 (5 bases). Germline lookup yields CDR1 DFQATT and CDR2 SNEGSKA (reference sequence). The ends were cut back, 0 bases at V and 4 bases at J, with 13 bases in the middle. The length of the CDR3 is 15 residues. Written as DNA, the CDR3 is TGCAGTGCTAGAGATCAGGGAATAGGGTACAATGAGCAGTTCTTC. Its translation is CSARDQGIGYNEQFF.

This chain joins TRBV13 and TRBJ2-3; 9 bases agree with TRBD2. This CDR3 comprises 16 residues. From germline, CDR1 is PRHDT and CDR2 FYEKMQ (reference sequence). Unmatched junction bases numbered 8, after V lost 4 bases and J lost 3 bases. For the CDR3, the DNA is TGTGCCAGCAGCTGGAGGGGCGGGAGGGAGACAGATACGCAGTATTTT. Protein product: CASSWRGGRETDTQYF.

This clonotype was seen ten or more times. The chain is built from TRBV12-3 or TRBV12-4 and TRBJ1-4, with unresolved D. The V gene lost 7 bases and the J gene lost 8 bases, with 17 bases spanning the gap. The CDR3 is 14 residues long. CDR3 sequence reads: CASTNGIPGEKLFF. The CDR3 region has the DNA TGTGCCAGCACCAACGGGATACCGGGCGAAAAACTGTTTTTT.

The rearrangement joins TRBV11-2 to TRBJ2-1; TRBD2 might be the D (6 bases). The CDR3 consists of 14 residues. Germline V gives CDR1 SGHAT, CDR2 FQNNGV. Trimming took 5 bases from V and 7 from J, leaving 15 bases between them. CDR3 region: CASSLRPTSNEQFF. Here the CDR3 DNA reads TGTGCCAGCAGCCTCCGGCCGACTAGTAATGAGCAGTTCTTC.

CDR3 sequence: CASSGESEQFF. The CDR3 nucleotides are TGTGCCAGTAGTGGGGAGAGTGAGCAGTTCTTC. This chain joins TRBV19 and TRBJ2-1, with TRBD2 as a possible D gene (5 bases). This CDR3 has 11 amino acids. Germline CDR1 LNHDA, CDR2 SQIVND (reference sequence). Between the trimmed V and J ends, which lost 5 bases and 9 bases, there was a span of 8 bases. Complete variable domain (other parts from reference TRBV19 and TRBJ2-1): DGGITQSPKYLFRKEGQNVTLSCEQNLNHDAMYWYRQDPGQGLRLIYYSQIVNDFQKGDIAEGYSVSREKKESFPLTVTSAQKNPTAFYLCASSGESEQFFGPGTRLTVL.

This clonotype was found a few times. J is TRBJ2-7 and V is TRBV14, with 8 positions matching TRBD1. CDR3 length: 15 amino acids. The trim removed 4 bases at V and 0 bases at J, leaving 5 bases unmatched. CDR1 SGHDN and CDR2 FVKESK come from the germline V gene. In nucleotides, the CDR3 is TGTGCCAGCAGCCGGACAGGGTCCAGCTCCTACGAGCAGTACGTC. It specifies CASSRTGSSSYEQYV.

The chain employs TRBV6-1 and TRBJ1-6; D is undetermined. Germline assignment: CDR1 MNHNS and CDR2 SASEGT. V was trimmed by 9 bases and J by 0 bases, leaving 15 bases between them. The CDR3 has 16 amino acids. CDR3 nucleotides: TGTGCCAGTAAGAAGGGAGGGAGCTCCTATAATTCACCCCTCCACTTT. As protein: CASKKGGSSYNSPLHF.

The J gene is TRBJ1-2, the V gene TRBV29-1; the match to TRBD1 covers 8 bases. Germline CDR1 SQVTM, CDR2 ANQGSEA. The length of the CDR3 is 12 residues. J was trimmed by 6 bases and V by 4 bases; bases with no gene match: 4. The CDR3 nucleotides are TGCAGCGTTGTTACAGGGGGTCATGGCTACACCTTC. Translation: CSVVTGGHGYTF.

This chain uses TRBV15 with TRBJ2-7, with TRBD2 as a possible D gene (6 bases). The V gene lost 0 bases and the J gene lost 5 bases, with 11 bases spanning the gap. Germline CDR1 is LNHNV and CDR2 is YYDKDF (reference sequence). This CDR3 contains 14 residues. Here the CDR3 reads CATSRDLGGNEQYV. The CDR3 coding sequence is TGTGCCACCAGCAGAGATCTTGGAGGGAACGAGCAGTACGTC.